This T cell receptor beta chain was sequenced for a study of cytomegalovirus exposure and HLA in healthy donors. The PCR contained 60 Vbeta and 13 Jbeta primers. Profiling relied on immunoSEQ multiplex PCR, and the TCRdb table lists in-frame clones only, not all of them. The data hold some 91,000 clones, with 65% to 80% observed a single time. Study results and caveats: Previous analysis showed most TCR beta V segments were productive about 87% or about 30% of the time.

This clone was counted between two and nine times. What it recognizes is unknown. The sequenced sample was PBMCs. The clonotype comes from a man aged 40-55 years in good health and CMV-seropositive.

CDR3 protein: CASSLSNEQFF. The CDR3, as DNA: TGTGCCAGCAGCCTTTCGAATGAGCAGTTCTTC. The V and J genes are TRBV5-4 and TRBJ2-1, with unresolved D. This CDR3 has 11 residues. Trimming cost V 4 bases and J 7 bases, with 6 bases left between them. The germline CDR1 and CDR2 sequences are SGHNT and YYREEE (reference sequence).